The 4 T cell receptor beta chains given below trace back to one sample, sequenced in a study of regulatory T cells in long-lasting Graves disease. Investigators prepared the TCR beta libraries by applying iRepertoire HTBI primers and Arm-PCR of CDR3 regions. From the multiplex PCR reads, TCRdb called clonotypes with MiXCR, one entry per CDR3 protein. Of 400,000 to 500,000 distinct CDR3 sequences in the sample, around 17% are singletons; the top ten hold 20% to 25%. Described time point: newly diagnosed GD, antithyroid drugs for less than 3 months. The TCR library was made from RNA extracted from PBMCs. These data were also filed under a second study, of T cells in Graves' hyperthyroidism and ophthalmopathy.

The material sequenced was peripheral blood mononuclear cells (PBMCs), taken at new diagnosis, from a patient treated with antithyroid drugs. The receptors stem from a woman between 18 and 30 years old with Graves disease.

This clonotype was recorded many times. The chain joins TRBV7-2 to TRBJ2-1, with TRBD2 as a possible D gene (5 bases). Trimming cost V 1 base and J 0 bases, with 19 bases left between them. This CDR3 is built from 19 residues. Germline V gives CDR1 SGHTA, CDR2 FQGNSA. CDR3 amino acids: CASSLVLAPTMSSYNEQFF. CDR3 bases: TGTGCCAGCAGCTTAGTATTAGCGCCAACAATGAGCTCCTACAATGAGCAGTTCTTC.

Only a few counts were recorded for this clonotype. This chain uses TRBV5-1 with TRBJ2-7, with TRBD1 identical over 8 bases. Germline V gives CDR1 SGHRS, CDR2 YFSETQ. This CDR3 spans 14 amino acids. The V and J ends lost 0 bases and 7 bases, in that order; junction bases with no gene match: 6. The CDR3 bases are TGCGCCAGCAGCTTGGGACAGGGGCTGGGGGAGCAGTACTTC. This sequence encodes CASSLGQGLGEQYF.

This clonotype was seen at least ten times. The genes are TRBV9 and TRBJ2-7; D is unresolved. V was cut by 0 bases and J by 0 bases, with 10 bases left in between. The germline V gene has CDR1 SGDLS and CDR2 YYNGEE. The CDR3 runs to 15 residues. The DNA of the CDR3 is TGTGCCAGCAGCGTAGTGGACGGCCACTCCTACGAGCAGTACTTC. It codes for CASSVVDGHSYEQYF.

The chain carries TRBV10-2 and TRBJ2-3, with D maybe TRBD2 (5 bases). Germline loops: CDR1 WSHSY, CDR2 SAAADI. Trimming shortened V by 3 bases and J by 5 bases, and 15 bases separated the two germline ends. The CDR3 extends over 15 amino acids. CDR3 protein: CASSDASWRGDTQYF. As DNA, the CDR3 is TGCGCCAGCAGTGATGCTAGCTGGCGAGGAGATACGCAGTATTTT.